This passage covers 32 T cell receptor beta chains from one sample sequenced in a study of OX40 agonist ivuxolimab in advanced cancers. Assay used: immunoSEQ multiplex PCR; TCRdb lists only in-frame clones, some missing. The data contain 50,000 or so clones, around 88% of them singletons. The source material was CD4+ or CD8+ T cells sorted from blood, sampled in a trial of the OX40 agonist ivuxolimab. The receptors derive from an adult with an advanced solid tumor such as melanoma, head and neck, liver or kidney cancer.

The chain employs TRBV6-5 and TRBJ1-5; D gene uncertain. Germline V gene data show CDR1 as MNHEY and CDR2 as SVGAGI. This CDR3 is 13 amino acids long. V shed 1 base and J shed 7 bases, with 8 bases lying between them. CDR3 in amino acids: CASSYWLGQPQHF. CDR3 DNA sequence: TGTGCCAGCAGTTACTGGTTGGGCCAGCCCCAGCATTTT.

The chain carries TRBV6-1 and TRBJ2-5; unclear D gene. The CDR3 has 15 amino acids. Trimming removed 1 base at V and 0 bases at J, with 9 bases between. The germline V gene encodes CDR1 MNHNS and CDR2 SASEGT. CDR3 sequence reads: CASSEDQMYQETQYF. CDR3 sequence (DNA): TGTGCCAGCAGTGAAGACCAGATGTACCAAGAGACCCAGTACTTC.

The chain uses TRBV9 and TRBJ2-1; no clear D gene. Germline values: CDR1 SGDLS, CDR2 YYNGEE. The CDR3 covers 16 residues. Trimming pared 0 bases from V and 0 bases from J, leaving 10 bases between. The CDR3 is CASSVDAASSYNEQFF. The CDR3 nucleotides read TGTGCCAGCAGCGTAGACGCGGCTAGCTCCTACAATGAGCAGTTCTTC. The entire variable domain, with the rest obtained from reference TRBV9 and TRBJ2-1, is as follows: DSGVTQTPKHLITATGQRVTLRCSPRSGDLSVYWYQQSLDQGLQFLIQYYNGEERAKGNILERFSAQQFPDLHSELNLSSLELGDSALYFCASSVDAASSYNEQFFGPGTRLTVL.

V usage is TRBV4-2 and J usage is TRBJ2-4; D possibly corresponds to TRBD1 (5 bases). V lost 0 bases and J lost 0, with 9 bases in between. The germline V gene encodes CDR1 LGHNA and CDR2 YNFKEQ. This CDR3 is built from 16 residues. CDR3 residues: CASSQDDSLAKNIQYF. Written as DNA, the CDR3 is TGTGCCAGCAGCCAAGATGACAGTCTAGCCAAAAACATTCAGTACTTC.

The chain is built from TRBV2 and TRBJ1-6; a possible D gene is TRBD1 (6 bases). Trimming cost V 7 bases and J 4 bases, with 17 bases left between them. The germline gives CDR1 SNHLY, CDR2 FYNNEI. The CDR3 has 16 amino acids. The CDR3 coding sequence is TGTGCCAGCACCGAGGACAGTGAAGGATATAATTCACCCCTCCACTTT. It yields the protein CASTEDSEGYNSPLHF.

In the case of this clone: At the DNA level, this CDR3 is encoded by other sequences in the same sample as well. The rearrangement uses TRBV5-1 and TRBJ2-7, with D unresolved. Germline CDR1 and CDR2: SGHRS and YFSETQ. Trimming took off 0 bases at V and 4 bases at J, with 2 bases between the two ends. The CDR3 length is 11 residues. Here the CDR3 DNA reads TGCGCCAGCAGCTTGGATTACGAGCAGTACTTC. This codes for CASSLDYEQYF. The full variable domain, its missing parts supplied by reference TRBV5-1 and TRBJ2-7, is KAGVTQTPRYLIKTRGQQVTLSCSPISGHRSVSWYQQTPGQGLQFLFEYFSETQRNKGNFPGRFSGRQFSNSRSEMNVSTLELGDSALYLCASSLDYEQYFGPGTRLTVT.

This chain uses TRBV6-5 with TRBJ1-2; a weak D match, TRBD1 (6 bases). Germline assignment: CDR1 MNHEY and CDR2 SVGAGI. Trimming left V 4 bases short and J 3 bases short, with 9 bases between. This CDR3 is 13 amino acids long. The CDR3 loop is CASSLQGYYGYTF. CDR3 nucleotides: TGTGCCAGCAGTTTACAGGGCTACTATGGCTACACCTTC.

V gene TRBV5-4 combines with J gene TRBJ2-1, with TRBD2 matching over 8 bases. The CDR3 consists of 16 residues. The trim removed 2 bases at V and 4 bases at J, leaving 8 bases unmatched. Germline V gene sequence: CDR1 SGHNT, CDR2 YYREEE (reference sequence). The CDR3, as DNA: TGTGCCAGCAGCTTATCGCGGGAGGTCAATTACAATGAGCAGTTCTTC. It is translated as CASSLSREVNYNEQFF.

V is TRBV7-9 and J is TRBJ2-3; 8 nucleotides agree with TRBD2. The V gene end was trimmed by 5 bases and the J gene end by 2 bases; junction bases not matched to a gene: 6. The germline V gene has CDR1 SEHNR and CDR2 FQNEAQ (reference sequence). There are 15 residues in the CDR3. Here the CDR3 reads CASSLTSAITDTQYF. CDR3 coding DNA: TGTGCCAGCAGCCTGACTAGCGCAATCACAGATACGCAGTATTTT.

This chain joins TRBV5-1 and TRBJ1-6, with TRBD1 matching over 7 bases. This CDR3 contains 14 residues. The V segment lost 3 bases and the J segment 13 bases; nucleotides outside the gene matches: 10. Germline V gene data show CDR1 as SGHRS and CDR2 as YFSETQ. The CDR3 DNA follows: TGCGCCAGCAGCTATGAGGGACAGTCCGCTCCCCTCCACTTT. Encoded protein: CASSYEGQSAPLHF.

The genes are TRBV29-1 and TRBJ2-5, with TRBD2 matching 9 bases. The length of the CDR3 is 17 residues. Looked up from germline, CDR1 is SQVTM and CDR2 is ANQGSEA. V lost 0 bases, J lost 3 bases, and 11 bases stayed unmatched. CDR3 nucleotide sequence: TGCAGCGTTGAAGAACCCAGGAGTTTAGCGGGAGAAGAGACCCAGTACTTC. Its protein product is CSVEEPRSLAGEETQYF.

The rearrangement links TRBV7-9 to TRBJ1-5, with D possibly being TRBD1 (6 bases). This CDR3 spans 16 amino acids. Trimming stripped 0 bases from V and 2 bases from J, with 11 bases between. The germline CDR1 and CDR2 sequences are SEHNR and FQNEAQ (reference sequence). The CDR3 sequence is CASSLASGAGNQPQHF. As DNA, the CDR3 is TGTGCCAGCAGCTTAGCGTCAGGGGCAGGCAATCAGCCCCAGCATTTT.

The chain recombines TRBV4-3 with TRBJ2-4; 11 positions match TRBD2. The germline V gene has CDR1 LGHNA and CDR2 YSLEER. V dropped 3 bases and J dropped 6; count of bases not matched to a gene: 7. This CDR3 has 16 amino acids. The CDR3 sequence is CASSHTSGSGRNIQYF. The CDR3 nucleotides read TGCGCCAGCAGCCACACTAGCGGGAGCGGGAGAAACATTCAGTACTTC.

This chain uses TRBV28 with TRBJ2-1, with D uncertain. Looked up from germline, CDR1 is MDHEN and CDR2 is SYDVKM. The CDR3 sequence is 14 residues long. Trimming took 5 bases from V and 9 from J, leaving 17 bases between them. This CDR3 reads CASSRTDAVSEQFF. Written as DNA, the CDR3 is TGTGCCAGCAGTCGGACCGACGCCGTCAGTGAGCAGTTCTTC.

The sample holds one count of this clone. Other nucleotide sequences in the sample specify the same CDR3. J is TRBJ2-1 and V is TRBV19; the D gene could be TRBD1 or TRBD2 (5 bases each). V was cut by 4 bases and J by 0 bases, with 7 bases left in between. CDR1 is LNHDA, CDR2 SQIVND, per germline (reference sequence). The CDR3 runs to 14 residues. The CDR3 loop is CASSTGSSYNEQFF. The DNA for the CDR3 is TGTGCCAGTAGTACAGGGAGCTCCTACAATGAGCAGTTCTTC.

V and J are TRBV7-3 and TRBJ2-7; possible D gene TRBD1, 5 bases. The CDR3 spans 13 residues. Trimming took off 5 bases at V and 3 bases at J, with 11 bases between the two ends. Per germline, CDR1 SGHTA and CDR2 FQGTGA. The CDR3 nucleotides are TGTGCCAGCAGCCTCCAGCAGGGCTACGAGCAGTACTTC. This encodes CASSLQQGYEQYF.

In this sample, this clone turned up a few times. The chain carries TRBV9 and TRBJ2-2; possibly TRBD1 for D (6 bases). Germline CDR1 and CDR2: SGDLS and YYNGEE. This CDR3 comprises 16 residues. V was cut by 0 bases and J by 0 bases, with 9 bases left in between. The CDR3 protein is CASSVAGTTNTGELFF. The CDR3 DNA is TGTGCCAGCAGCGTAGCCGGGACAACGAACACCGGGGAGCTGTTTTTT.

The chain employs TRBV15 and TRBJ1-1; D call uncertain. The CDR3 loop spans 15 amino acids. V dropped 0 bases and J dropped 0 bases, with 8 bases sitting between them. The germline gives CDR1 LNHNV, CDR2 YYDKDF (reference sequence). Here the CDR3 DNA reads TGTGCCACCAGCAGAGAAAAGGGTGTGAACACTGAAGCTTTCTTT. This translates into CATSREKGVNTEAFF.

V gene TRBV9 combines with J gene TRBJ2-1; D is uncertain. The CDR3 is 13 amino acids. Germline V gene data show CDR1 as SGDLS and CDR2 as YYNGEE. V shed 0 bases and J shed 5 bases, with 6 bases lying between them. The chain's CDR3 is CASSVATDNEQFF. The CDR3 nucleotides are TGTGCCAGCAGCGTAGCCACGGACAATGAGCAGTTCTTC.

The V and J genes are TRBV7-9 and TRBJ2-1; 7 positions agree with TRBD1. The CDR3 runs 17 residues. Unmatched junction bases numbered 6, after V lost 1 base and J lost 0 bases. CDR1 is SEHNR and CDR2 is FQNEAQ in the germline V gene (reference sequence). The chain's CDR3 is CASSLGQGVSSYNEQFF. For the CDR3, the DNA is TGTGCCAGCAGCTTAGGGCAGGGGGTAAGCTCCTACAATGAGCAGTTCTTC.

The rearrangement links TRBV11-2 to TRBJ2-7; 11 bases match TRBD2. CDR1 and CDR2 (germline): SGHAT, FQNNGV. Unmatched junction bases numbered 7, after V lost 0 bases and J lost 6 bases. The CDR3 length is 16 residues. CDR3 protein: CASSLDYPLAGGEQYF. Written as DNA, the CDR3 is TGTGCCAGCAGCTTAGATTATCCCCTAGCGGGAGGCGAGCAGTACTTC. Based on the CDR3 plus reference TRBV11-2 and TRBJ2-7, the full variable domain is EAGVAQSPRYKIIEKRQSVAFWCNPISGHATLYWYQQILGQGPKLLIQFQNNGVVDDSQLPKDRFSAERLKGVDSTLKIQPAKLEDSAVYLCASSLDYPLAGGEQYFGPGTRLTVT.

This sequence joins TRBV19 and TRBJ2-2, with D possibly matching TRBD2 (5 bases). CDR1 and CDR2 (germline): LNHDA, SQIVND (reference sequence). The CDR3 runs to 15 residues. Between the trimmed V and J ends, which lost 1 base and 4 bases, there was a span of 10 bases. CDR3 amino acids: CASSIGQRVTGELFF. The CDR3 DNA sequence: TGTGCCAGTAGTATAGGGCAGAGGGTCACCGGGGAGCTGTTTTTT.

The rearrangement uses TRBV6-4 and TRBJ2-1, with TRBD2 matching over 11 bases. Trimming cost V 5 bases and J 7 bases; bases outside gene matches: 7. Germline values: CDR1 MRHNA, CDR2 SNTAGT. The CDR3 contains 15 residues. The CDR3, as DNA: TGTGCCAGCAGTTTTATAGCGGGAGGGAGAAATGAGCAGTTCTTC. Protein sequence: CASSFIAGGRNEQFF.

The table lists this clone with a count of one. V usage is TRBV7-8 and J usage is TRBJ2-3, with 12 bases that match TRBD2. Germline CDR1 SGHVS, CDR2 FQNEAQ. V lost 1 base, J lost 5 bases, and 10 bases stayed unmatched. The CDR3 is made up of 18 amino acids. CDR3 in amino acids: CASSLVGSSGRALDTQYF. The CDR3 DNA reads TGTGCCAGCAGCTTAGTAGGGTCTAGCGGGAGGGCCTTAGATACGCAGTATTTT. The full variable domain, its missing parts supplied by reference TRBV7-8 and TRBJ2-3, is GAGVSQSPRYKVAKRGQDVALRCDPISGHVSLFWYQQALGQGPEFLTYFQNEAQLDKSGLPSDRFFAERPEGSVSTLKIQRTQQEDSAVYLCASSLVGSSGRALDTQYFGPGTRLTVL.

This chain links TRBV11-2 with TRBJ2-4; TRBD1 aligns across 7 bases. The CDR3 has 15 residues. V was clipped by 4 bases and J by 1 base; unmatched bases: 4. The germline V gene encodes CDR1 SGHAT and CDR2 FQNNGV. The CDR3 DNA sequence: TGTGCCAGCAGCTCGACGACAGGGGCCAAAAACATTCAGTACTTC. This sequence encodes CASSSTTGAKNIQYF.

The chain combines TRBV10-3 with TRBJ2-2; 13 bases map to TRBD2. The ends lost 4 bases at V and 7 bases at J; junction bases unmatched: 0. CDR3 length: 14 amino acids. The germline CDR1 and CDR2 sequences are ENHRY and SYGVKD. The CDR3 is CAISGTSGSGELFF. In DNA, the CDR3 is TGTGCCATCAGTGGGACTAGCGGGAGCGGGGAGCTGTTTTTT.

The chain joins TRBV19 to TRBJ1-5; perhaps TRBD1 as D (6 bases). The CDR3 is made up of 15 amino acids. Germline V gives CDR1 LNHDA, CDR2 SQIVND (reference sequence). V dropped 1 base and J dropped 5 bases, with 12 bases sitting between them. CDR3 DNA sequence: TGTGCCAGTAGTATAGCATACAGGGTACATCAGCCCCAGCATTTT. This sequence encodes CASSIAYRVHQPQHF.

The rearrangement links TRBV4-1 to TRBJ2-7; tentative D call: TRBD2 (6 bases). This CDR3 is 15 amino acids long. Trimming cost V 4 bases and J 0 bases, with 13 bases left between them. The germline V gene encodes CDR1 MGHRA and CDR2 YSYEKL. CDR3 DNA: TGCGCCAGCAGCCCGTCGGGACTCTCCTCCTACGAGCAGTACTTC. Amino acid sequence: CASSPSGLSSYEQYF.

This CDR3 is CASSLEEDLGTEAFF. The CDR3 bases are TGCGCCAGCAGCTTGGAGGAGGACCTCGGCACTGAAGCTTTCTTT. The rearrangement links TRBV5-1 to TRBJ1-1; D call uncertain. The CDR3 loop spans 15 amino acids. Trimming pared 0 bases from V and 4 bases from J, leaving 13 bases between. CDR1 and CDR2 from the germline V gene are SGHRS and YFSETQ.

J is TRBJ2-1 and V is TRBV2; a weak D match, TRBD2 (6 bases). Germline V gene data show CDR1 as SNHLY and CDR2 as FYNNEI. The CDR3 is 16 residues long. V shed 7 bases and J shed 0 bases, with 16 bases lying between them. DNA of the CDR3: TGTGCCAGCATGTTCGGCGGGACGGGCTCCTACAATGAGCAGTTCTTC. Protein sequence: CASMFGGTGSYNEQFF.

The chain combines TRBV15 with TRBJ2-7; weak D call: TRBD2 (6 bases). Trimming took 5 bases from V and 0 from J, leaving 23 bases between them. Per germline, CDR1 LNHNV and CDR2 YYDKDF (reference sequence). The CDR3 totals 18 residues. DNA of the CDR3: TGTGCCACCAGCTTCCTTCCCCGCGGACTAACGAACTCCTACGAGCAGTACTTC. Its translation is CATSFLPRGLTNSYEQYF.

V is TRBV4-1 and J is TRBJ2-7; 7 positions match TRBD1. CDR1 is MGHRA and CDR2 is YSYEKL in the germline V gene. J lost 1 base, V lost 7 bases, and 7 bases had no gene match. This CDR3 spans 14 amino acids. CDR3 residues: CASKVGTASYEQYF. The CDR3 DNA is TGCGCCAGCAAGGTCGGGACAGCTTCCTACGAGCAGTACTTC.